What follows are 9 T cell receptor beta chains derived from one specimen sequenced in a study of blood T cell repertoires in COVID-19. TCRdb keeps only in-frame clones here, not all; method: immunoSEQ multiplex PCR. The sample records 300,000 or so clones, 85% being singletons. Material for sequencing was peripheral blood. The receptors here all came from a woman between 45 and 60 years old with active or convalescent COVID-19.

The rearrangement links TRBV4-1 to TRBJ2-5; D gene unclear. V dropped 3 bases and J dropped 3 bases, with 17 bases sitting between them. Germline lookup yields CDR1 MGHRA and CDR2 YSYEKL. CDR3 length: 16 residues. The chain's CDR3 is CASSQNAPGLEETQYF. Written as DNA, the CDR3 is TGCGCCAGCAGCCAGAACGCCCCAGGTCTTGAAGAGACCCAGTACTTC.

The CDR3 protein is CASSTGRTTGYTF. In DNA form, the CDR3 reads TGTGCCAGCTCAACAGGCAGGACTACCGGCTACACCTTC. The chain has TRBV9 and TRBJ1-2; weak D call: TRBD1 (5 bases). V was pared by 7 bases and J by 8 bases, with 18 bases between. The germline gives CDR1 SGDLS, CDR2 YYNGEE. The CDR3 has 13 residues. The whole variable domain, remainder taken from reference TRBV9 and TRBJ1-2, is DSGVTQTPKHLITATGQRVTLRCSPRSGDLSVYWYQQSLDQGLQFLIQYYNGEERAKGNILERFSAQQFPDLHSELNLSSLELGDSALYFCASSTGRTTGYTFGSGTRLTVV.

The V call is TRBV14, the J call TRBJ2-3, with 9 bases identical to TRBD2. This CDR3 comprises 16 residues. CDR1 and CDR2 (germline): SGHDN, FVKESK. V lost 3 bases and J lost 5; bases outside the gene matches: 9. The CDR3 reads CASSHVMGLARDTQYF. Here the CDR3 DNA reads TGTGCCAGCAGCCATGTTATGGGACTAGCCAGAGATACGCAGTATTTT.

This chain connects TRBV28 to TRBJ1-6; the match to TRBD1 covers 9 bases. This CDR3 has 14 residues. The germline gives CDR1 MDHEN, CDR2 SYDVKM. V shed 3 bases and J 10 bases; nucleotides not matched to a gene: 4. The CDR3 region is CASSLGQGSSPLHF. The DNA for the CDR3 is TGTGCCAGCAGTTTGGGACAGGGCTCATCACCCCTCCACTTT.

J is TRBJ2-2 and V is TRBV19; D is unclear. CDR3 length: 13 amino acids. V lost 3 bases to trimming and J lost 6 bases, with 8 bases between them. CDR1 is LNHDA and CDR2 is SQIVND in the germline V gene (reference sequence). The CDR3 DNA reads as TGTGCCAGTAGTATGCGGAGTTCCGGGGAGCTGTTTTTT. Its protein is CASSMRSSGELFF.

The chain is built from TRBV2 and TRBJ2-5; D may be TRBD1 (6 bases). Germline CDR1 is SNHLY and CDR2 is FYNNEI. The CDR3 length is 14 residues. V lost 7 bases to trimming and J lost 3 bases, with 15 bases between them. The CDR3: CASIHRDTEETQYF. DNA of the CDR3: TGTGCCAGCATCCACCGGGACACTGAAGAGACCCAGTACTTC.

The chain is built from TRBV2 and TRBJ1-3; 10 bases map to TRBD1. In germline, CDR1 is SNHLY, CDR2 FYNNEI. With 5 bases clipped from V and 3 bases from J, the junction kept 7 bases outside the gene matches. This CDR3 comprises 16 residues. The chain's CDR3 is CASSQSTGGHGNTIYF. Written as DNA, the CDR3 is TGTGCCAGCAGTCAATCGACAGGGGGCCATGGAAACACCATATATTTT.

V and J are TRBV5-1 and TRBJ2-3; 8 positions match TRBD1. V was pared by 3 bases and J by 2 bases, with 8 bases of the junction left unmatched. CDR1 is SGHRS and CDR2 is YFSETQ in the germline V gene. The CDR3 totals 16 residues. CDR3 sequence: CASSWGQARDTDTQYF. For the CDR3, the DNA is TGCGCCAGCAGCTGGGGACAGGCAAGGGACACAGATACGCAGTATTTT.

This clone was counted at least ten times. The J gene is TRBJ2-2, the V gene TRBV3-1 (or the pseudogene TRBV3-2); the D gene is possibly TRBD1 (6 bases). Germline CDR1 is LGHDT and CDR2 is YNNKEL (reference sequence). The CDR3 is 15 residues long. Trimming took off 1 base at V and 4 bases at J, with 10 bases between the two ends. The CDR3 region is CASSQAGAGTGELFF. Here the CDR3 DNA reads TGTGCCAGCAGCCAAGCAGGGGCGGGCACCGGGGAGCTGTTTTTT.